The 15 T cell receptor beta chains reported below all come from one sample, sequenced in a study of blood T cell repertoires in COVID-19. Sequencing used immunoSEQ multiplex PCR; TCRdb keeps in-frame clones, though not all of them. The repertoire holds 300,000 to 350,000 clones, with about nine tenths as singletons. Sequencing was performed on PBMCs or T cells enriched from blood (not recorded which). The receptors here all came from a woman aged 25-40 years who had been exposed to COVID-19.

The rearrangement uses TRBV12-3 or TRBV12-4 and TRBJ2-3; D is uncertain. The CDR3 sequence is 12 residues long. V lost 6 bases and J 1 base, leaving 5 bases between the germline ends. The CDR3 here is CASSQGTDTQYF. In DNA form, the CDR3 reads TGTGCCAGCAGCCAGGGCACAGATACGCAGTATTTT.

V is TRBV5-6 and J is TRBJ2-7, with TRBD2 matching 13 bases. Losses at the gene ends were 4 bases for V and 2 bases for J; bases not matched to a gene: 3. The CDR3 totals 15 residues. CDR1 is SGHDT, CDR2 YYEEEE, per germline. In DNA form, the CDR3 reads TGTGCCAGCAGCCGACTAGCGGGAGGAACCTACGAGCAGTACTTC. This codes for CASSRLAGGTYEQYF. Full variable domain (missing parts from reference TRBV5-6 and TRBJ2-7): DAGVTQSPTHLIKTRGQQVTLRCSPKSGHDTVSWYQQALGQGPQFIFQYYEEEERQRGNFPDRFSGHQFPNYSSELNVNALLLGDSALYLCASSRLAGGTYEQYFGPGTRLTVT.

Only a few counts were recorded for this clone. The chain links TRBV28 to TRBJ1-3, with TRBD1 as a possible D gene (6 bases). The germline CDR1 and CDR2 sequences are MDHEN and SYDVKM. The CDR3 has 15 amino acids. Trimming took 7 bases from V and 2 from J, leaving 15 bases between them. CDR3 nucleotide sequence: TGTGCCAGCACCCTTCTACAGGGCCCTGGAAACACCATATATTTT. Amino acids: CASTLLQGPGNTIYF.

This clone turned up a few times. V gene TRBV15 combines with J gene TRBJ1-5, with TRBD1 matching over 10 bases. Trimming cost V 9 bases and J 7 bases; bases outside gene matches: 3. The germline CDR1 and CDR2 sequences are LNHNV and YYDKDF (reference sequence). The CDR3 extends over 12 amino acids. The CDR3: CATQGQGQPQHF. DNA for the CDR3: TGTGCCACGCAGGGACAGGGGCAGCCCCAGCATTTT. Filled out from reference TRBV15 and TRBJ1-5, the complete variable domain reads DAMVIQNPRYQVTQFGKPVTLSCSQTLNHNVMYWYQQKSSQAPKLLFHYYDKDFNNEADTPDNFQSRRPNTSFCFLDIRSPGLGDTAMYLCATQGQGQPQHFGDGTRLSIL.

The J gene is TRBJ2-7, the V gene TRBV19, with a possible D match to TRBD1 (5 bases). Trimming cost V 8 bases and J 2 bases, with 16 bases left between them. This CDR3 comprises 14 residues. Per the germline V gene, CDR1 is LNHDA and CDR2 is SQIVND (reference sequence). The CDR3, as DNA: TGTGCCAGTCATGAGACCAGGGCGCCCTACGAGCAGTACTTC. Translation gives CASHETRAPYEQYF.

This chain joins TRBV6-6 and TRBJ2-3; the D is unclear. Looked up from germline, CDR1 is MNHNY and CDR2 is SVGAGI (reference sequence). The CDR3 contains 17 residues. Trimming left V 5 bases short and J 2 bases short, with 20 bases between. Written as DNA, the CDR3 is TGTGCCAGCAGTCGAGATTTGGCCGCCGCCCTCACAGATACGCAGTATTTT. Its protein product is CASSRDLAAALTDTQYF.

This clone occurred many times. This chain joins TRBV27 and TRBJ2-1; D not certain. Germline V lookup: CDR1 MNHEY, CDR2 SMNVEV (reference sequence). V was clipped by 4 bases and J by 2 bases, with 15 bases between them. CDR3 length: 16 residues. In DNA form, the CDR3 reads TGTGCCAGCAGTTCTCACACGGTAGGAGCCTACAATGAGCAGTTCTTC. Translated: CASSSHTVGAYNEQFF.

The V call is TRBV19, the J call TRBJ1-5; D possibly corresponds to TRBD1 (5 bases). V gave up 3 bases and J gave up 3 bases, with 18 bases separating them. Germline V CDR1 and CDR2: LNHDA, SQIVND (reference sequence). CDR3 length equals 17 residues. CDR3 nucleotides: TGTGCCAGTAGTATTTTTGACAGAAGATTTTCCAATCAGCCCCAGCATTTT. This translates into CASSIFDRRFSNQPQHF.

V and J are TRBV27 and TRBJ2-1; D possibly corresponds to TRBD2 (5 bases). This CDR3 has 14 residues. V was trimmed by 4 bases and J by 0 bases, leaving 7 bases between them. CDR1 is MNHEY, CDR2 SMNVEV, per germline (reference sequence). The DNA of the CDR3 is TGTGCCAGCAGTTATAGCGACTCCTACAATGAGCAGTTCTTC. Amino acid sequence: CASSYSDSYNEQFF.

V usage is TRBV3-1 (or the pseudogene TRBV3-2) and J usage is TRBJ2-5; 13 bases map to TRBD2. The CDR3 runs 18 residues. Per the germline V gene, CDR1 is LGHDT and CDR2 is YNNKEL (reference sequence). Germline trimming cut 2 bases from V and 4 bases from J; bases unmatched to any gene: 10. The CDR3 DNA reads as TGTGCCAGCAGCCAATTTGGACTAGCGGGAGTAAGTGGAGAGACCCAGTACTTC. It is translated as CASSQFGLAGVSGETQYF.

CDR3 bases: TGTGCCAGCAGTTTCGGACTAGCGGGAGGTGGGGGTGAGCAGTTCTTC. Residues: CASSFGLAGGGGEQFF. The V call is TRBV11-3, the J call TRBJ2-1; 14 positions agree with TRBD2. The V segment lost 6 bases and the J segment 9 bases; nucleotides outside the gene matches: 10. CDR1 SGHNT and CDR2 YENEEA come from the germline V gene. CDR3 size: 16 residues.

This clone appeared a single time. The CDR3 loop reads CASSLGTGSLRGQYF. CDR3 bases: TGTGCCAGCAGCCTCGGGACAGGGAGCCTCCGGGGGCAGTACTTC. The V gene is TRBV7-9, the J gene TRBJ2-7; 9 nucleotides agree with TRBD1. CDR1 is SEHNR and CDR2 is FQNEAQ in the germline V gene (reference sequence). V shed 5 bases, J shed 9 bases, and the junction held 14 bases outside the gene matches. This CDR3 has 15 residues.

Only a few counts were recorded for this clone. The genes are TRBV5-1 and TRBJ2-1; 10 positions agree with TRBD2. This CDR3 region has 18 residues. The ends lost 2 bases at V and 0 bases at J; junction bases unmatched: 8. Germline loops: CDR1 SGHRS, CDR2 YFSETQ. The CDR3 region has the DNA TGCGCCAGCAGCTTAGTACTAGCGGGAATAAGCTCCTACAATGAGCAGTTCTTC. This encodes CASSLVLAGISSYNEQFF. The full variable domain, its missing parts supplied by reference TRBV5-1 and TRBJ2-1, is KAGVTQTPRYLIKTRGQQVTLSCSPISGHRSVSWYQQTPGQGLQFLFEYFSETQRNKGNFPGRFSGRQFSNSRSEMNVSTLELGDSALYLCASSLVLAGISSYNEQFFGPGTRLTVL.

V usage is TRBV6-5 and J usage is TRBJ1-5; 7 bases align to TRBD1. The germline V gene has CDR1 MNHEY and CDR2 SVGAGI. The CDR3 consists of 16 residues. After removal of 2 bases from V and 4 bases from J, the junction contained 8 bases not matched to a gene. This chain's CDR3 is CASSYRDRVGNQPQHF. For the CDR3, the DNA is TGTGCCAGCAGTTACCGAGACAGGGTTGGGAATCAGCCCCAGCATTTT.

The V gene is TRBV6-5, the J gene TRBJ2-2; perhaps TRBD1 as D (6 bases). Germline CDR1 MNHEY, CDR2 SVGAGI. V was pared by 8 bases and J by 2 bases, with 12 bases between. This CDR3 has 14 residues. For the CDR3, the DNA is TGTGCCAGCTCTGTCAGGGGAAACACCGGGGAGCTGTTTTTT. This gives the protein CASSVRGNTGELFF.